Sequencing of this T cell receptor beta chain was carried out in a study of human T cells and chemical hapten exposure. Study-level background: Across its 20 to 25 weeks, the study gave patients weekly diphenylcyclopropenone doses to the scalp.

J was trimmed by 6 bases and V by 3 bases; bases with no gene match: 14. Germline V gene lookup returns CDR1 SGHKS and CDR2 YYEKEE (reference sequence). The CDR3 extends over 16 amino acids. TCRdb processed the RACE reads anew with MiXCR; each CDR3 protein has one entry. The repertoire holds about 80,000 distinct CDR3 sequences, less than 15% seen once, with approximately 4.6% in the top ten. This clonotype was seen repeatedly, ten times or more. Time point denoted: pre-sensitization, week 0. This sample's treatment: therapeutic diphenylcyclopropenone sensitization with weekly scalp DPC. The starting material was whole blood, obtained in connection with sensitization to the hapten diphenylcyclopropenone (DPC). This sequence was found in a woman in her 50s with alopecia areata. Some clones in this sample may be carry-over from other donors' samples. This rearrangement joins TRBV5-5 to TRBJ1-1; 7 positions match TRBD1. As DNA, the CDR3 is TGTGCCAGCAGCTCCCGGGGAGGGGGCGGAAAGGCTGAAGCTTTCTTT. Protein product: CASSSRGGGGKAEAFF.